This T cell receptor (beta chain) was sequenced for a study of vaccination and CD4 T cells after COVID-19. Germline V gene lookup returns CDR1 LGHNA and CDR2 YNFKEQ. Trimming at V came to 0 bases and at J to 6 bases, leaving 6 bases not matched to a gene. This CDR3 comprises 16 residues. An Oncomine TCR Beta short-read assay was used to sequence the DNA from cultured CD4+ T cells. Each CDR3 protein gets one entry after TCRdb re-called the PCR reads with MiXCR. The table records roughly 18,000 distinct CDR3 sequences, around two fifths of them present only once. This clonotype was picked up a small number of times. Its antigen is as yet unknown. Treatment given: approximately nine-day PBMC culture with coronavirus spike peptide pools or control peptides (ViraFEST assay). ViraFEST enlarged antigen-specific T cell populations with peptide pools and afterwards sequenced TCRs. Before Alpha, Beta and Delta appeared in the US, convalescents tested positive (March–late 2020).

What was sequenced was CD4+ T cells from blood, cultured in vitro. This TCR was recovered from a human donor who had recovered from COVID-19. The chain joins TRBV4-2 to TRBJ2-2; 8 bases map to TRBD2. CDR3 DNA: TGTGCCAGCAGCCAAGAAGTTCCGGGGGGGGCCGGGGAGCTGTTTTTT. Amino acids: CASSQEVPGGAGELFF.